This T cell receptor (beta chain) was recorded in a study of regulatory T cells in long-lasting Graves disease. The time point is: newly diagnosed GD, antithyroid drugs for less than 3 months. Researchers made the TCR library from RNA that was extracted from PBMCs. Arm-PCR of CDR3 regions with iRepertoire HTBI primers generated TCR beta libraries. In the authors' methods: About 62 TRBV and approximately 13 TRBJ segments were identified across samples. TCRdb reprocessed the multiplex PCR reads with MiXCR, giving one entry per CDR3 protein. It is TCRdb's table, rather than the study itself, that gives the V and J calls and clone size. This sample yields about 450,000 distinct CDR3 sequences, of which around 15% are seen a single time; about a sixth belongs to the top ten. The length of the CDR3 is 14 residues. V lost 0 bases to trimming and J lost 2 bases, with 6 bases between them. CDR1 is MGHRA, CDR2 YSYEKL, per germline.

Study observations and caveats: Small sample size may have lowered accuracy. There was favoring of TRBV28, TRBJ1-2 and TRBJ2-5 in persistent disease.

About this clonotype itself: As yet, its antigen is unknown.

These data were likewise used in another study, on T cells in Graves' hyperthyroidism and ophthalmopathy.

This TCR was recovered from a woman in her forties or fifties with Graves disease. The source material was peripheral blood mononuclear cells (PBMCs), sampled at new diagnosis, from a patient treated with antithyroid drugs. This chain links TRBV4-1 with TRBJ2-3; D is unresolved. The chain's CDR3 is CASSQDPDTDTQYF. In DNA, the CDR3 is TGCGCCAGCAGCCAAGATCCGGACACAGATACGCAGTATTTT.